The clone carrying this TCR beta chain was observed a handful of times. Its antigen is not known. V lost 6 bases, J lost 6 bases, and 18 bases lay in between. This CDR3 comprises 13 residues. The germline V gene encodes CDR1 DFQATT and CDR2 SNEGSKA (reference sequence). This record comes from a study of CD8 T cells in ankylosing spondylitis. General study points: Some of the motif variants had earlier been found in reactive arthritis patients' fluid and blood. There was reportedly significant enrichment of clones that were disease-linked in matched ankylosing spondylitis synovial fluid. Blood of patients with ankylosing spondylitis appeared to be characterized by a TCR beta motif of several highly homologous variants.

Quantitative 5'-RACE with molecular barcodes was used to make the TCR beta libraries. TCRdb re-called the 5' RACE reads through MiXCR, storing one row per CDR3 protein. The sample comprises approximately 150,000 distinct CDR3 sequences, roughly 15% of which are singletons, and 30% to 35% rests with the top ten. The sequencing sample was made of blood, either unsorted or a sorted T cell fraction (not recorded which). The TCR comes from a male donor with ankylosing spondylitis. This chain links TRBV20-1 with TRBJ2-7; possibly TRBD2 for D (5 bases). CDR3 residues: CSARRGLMAEQYF. CDR3 nucleotide sequence: TGCAGTGCGAGAAGAGGGCTTATGGCCGAGCAGTACTTC.